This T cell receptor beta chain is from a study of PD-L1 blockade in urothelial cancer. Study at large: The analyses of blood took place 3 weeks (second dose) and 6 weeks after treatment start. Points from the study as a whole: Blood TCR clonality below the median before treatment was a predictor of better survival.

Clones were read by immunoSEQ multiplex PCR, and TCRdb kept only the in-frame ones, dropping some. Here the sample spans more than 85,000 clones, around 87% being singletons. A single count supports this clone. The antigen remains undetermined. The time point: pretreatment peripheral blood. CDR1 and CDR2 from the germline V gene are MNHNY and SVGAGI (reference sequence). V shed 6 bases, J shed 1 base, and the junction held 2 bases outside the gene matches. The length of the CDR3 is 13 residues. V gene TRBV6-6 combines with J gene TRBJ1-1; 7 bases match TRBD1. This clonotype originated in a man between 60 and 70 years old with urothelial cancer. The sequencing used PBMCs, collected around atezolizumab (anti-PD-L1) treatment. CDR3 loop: CASSDRANTEAFF. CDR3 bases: TGTGCCAGCAGCGACAGGGCGAACACTGAAGCTTTCTTT.